Following are 6 T cell receptor beta chains from one sample sequenced in a study of T cell responses to AZD1222 COVID-19 vaccine. Sequencing was performed with immunoSEQ multiplex PCR; in TCRdb, only in-frame clones are kept and a portion is missing. Among 150,000 to 200,000 clones listed, around nine tenths were seen once. Sample: peripheral blood, taken on day 0 of AZD1222 vaccination. The receptors come from an adult in good health.

This clone was seen only a few times. The chain recombines TRBV6-5 with TRBJ1-3; D ambiguous. The germline V gene has CDR1 MNHEY and CDR2 SVGAGI. Trimming took off 7 bases at V and 1 base at J, with 11 bases between the two ends. The CDR3 totals 14 residues. The CDR3 sequence: CASTLPGSGNTIYF. Here the CDR3 DNA reads TGTGCCAGCACCCTGCCGGGATCTGGAAACACCATATATTTT.

This chain connects TRBV4-3 to TRBJ2-3; TRBD2 agrees at 12 bases. V lost 3 bases and J lost 4; bases outside the gene matches: 8. The V gene's germline CDR1 is LGHNA and CDR2 YSLEER. The CDR3 runs 17 residues. The CDR3 loop is CASSQARLAGAPDTQYF. The CDR3, as DNA: TGCGCCAGCAGCCAGGCCCGACTAGCGGGGGCCCCAGATACGCAGTATTTT.

The chain is built from TRBV6-4 and TRBJ2-1, with D perhaps matching TRBD1 (6 bases). V was shortened by 4 bases and J by 8 bases, with 18 bases between the two germline ends. Germline-derived CDR1 and CDR2 are MRHNA and SNTAGT. CDR3 length: 15 amino acids. As DNA, the CDR3 is TGTGCCAGCAGTGCCCGGGTGGATACAGGGCATGAGCAGTTCTTC. Encoded protein: CASSARVDTGHEQFF.

The chain carries TRBV4-2 and TRBJ2-3; weak D call: TRBD2 (6 bases). The V and J ends lost 1 base and 0 bases respectively, with 11 bases between them. The germline gives CDR1 LGHNA, CDR2 YNFKEQ. This CDR3 contains 16 residues. This chain's CDR3 is CASSQGLAGSTDTQYF. The DNA of the CDR3 is TGTGCCAGCAGCCAAGGTCTGGCGGGGAGCACAGATACGCAGTATTTT.

The rearrangement uses TRBV2 and TRBJ2-6, with D possibly TRBD1 on 6 matching bases. V lost 6 bases and J 1 base, leaving 13 bases between the germline ends. The CDR3 is 16 amino acids. Germline loops: CDR1 SNHLY, CDR2 FYNNEI. The CDR3 loop is CASSEKGGSGANVLTF. As DNA, the CDR3 is TGTGCCAGCAGCGAAAAAGGGGGTTCTGGGGCCAACGTCCTGACTTTC.

The genes are TRBV15 and TRBJ2-7, with D uncertain. The CDR3 covers 15 residues. Germline CDR1 is LNHNV and CDR2 is YYDKDF (reference sequence). The germline V and J ends were trimmed by 2 bases and 7 bases, with 18 bases remaining between them. CDR3 loop: CATSRRPEANKEQYF. As DNA, the CDR3 is TGTGCCACCAGCAGACGACCCGAAGCAAACAAGGAGCAGTACTTC.